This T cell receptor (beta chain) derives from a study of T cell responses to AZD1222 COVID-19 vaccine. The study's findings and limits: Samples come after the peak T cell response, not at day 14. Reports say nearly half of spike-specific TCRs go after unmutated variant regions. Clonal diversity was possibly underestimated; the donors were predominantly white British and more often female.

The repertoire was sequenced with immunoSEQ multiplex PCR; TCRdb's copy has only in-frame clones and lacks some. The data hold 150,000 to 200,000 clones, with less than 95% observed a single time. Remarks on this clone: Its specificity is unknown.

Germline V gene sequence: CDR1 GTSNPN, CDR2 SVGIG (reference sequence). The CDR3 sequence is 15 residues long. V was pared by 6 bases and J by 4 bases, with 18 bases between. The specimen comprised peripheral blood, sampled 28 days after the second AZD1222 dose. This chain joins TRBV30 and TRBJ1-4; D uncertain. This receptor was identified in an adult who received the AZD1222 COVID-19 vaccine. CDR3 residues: CACTNDGNLNEKLFF. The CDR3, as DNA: TGTGCCTGCACAAACGACGGGAACCTTAATGAAAAACTGTTTTTT.